These T cell receptor beta chains were read from a single sample in a study of shared clonotypes between healthy human individuals. The data were produced by immunoSEQ multiplex PCR, yet TCRdb's version contains in-frame clones alone and is incomplete. The sample records about half a million clones, around 75% being singletons. The sample taken for sequencing was PBMCs. Source of these receptors: a woman in her 40s in good health. Some clones in this sample may be carry-over from other donors' samples. Both conserved end residues are part of each CDR3. A D gene is named only where the DNA matches it firmly. Size values are once, few and many counts, or a class for expanded clones, and some rows have none.

v_call	cdr3_length	j_call	d_call	clone_size	cdr3_nt	cdr3_aa
TRBV28	15	TRBJ2-3	NA	few	TGTGCCAGCAGTTTATGGGACGGCCGCACAGATACGCAGTATTTT	CASSLWDGRTDTQYF
TRBV4-3	13	TRBJ2-1	NA	NA	TGCGCCAGCAGCCAAGAAGTCTTGAGGGAGCAGTTCTTC	CASSQEVLREQFF
TRBV18	15	TRBJ2-2	NA	NA	TGTGCCAGCTCACCAGTAGCCACTCACACCGGGGAGCTGTTTTTT	CASSPVATHTGELFF
TRBV27	14	TRBJ2-7	NA	NA	TGTGCCAGCAGTTTATCAAGGACACTCCACGAGCAGTACTTC	CASSLSRTLHEQYF
TRBV6-6	15	TRBJ2-7	TRBD2	NA	TGTGCCAGCAGCCTAGTAGCGGGAGGAATCTACGAGCAGTACTTC	CASSLVAGGIYEQYF
TRBV7-3	16	TRBJ2-7	TRBD2	NA	TGTGCCAGCAGCTTAGGACTAGCGGGAGGGCCCTACGAGCAGTACTTC	CASSLGLAGGPYEQYF
TRBV15	14	TRBJ2-2	NA	few	TGTGCCACCAGCAGGGACAAAAACACCGGGGAGCTGTTTTTT	CATSRDKNTGELFF
TRBV7-9	14	TRBJ1-4	NA	NA	TGTGCCAGCAGCTCGACAACAACTAATGAAAAACTGTTTTTT	CASSSTTTNEKLFF
TRBV6-1	14	TRBJ2-1	NA	once	TGTGCCAGCAGTGCATACCAGGGGTCCAATGAGCAGTTCTTC	CASSAYQGSNEQFF
TRBV21-1	20	TRBJ2-4	NA	NA	TGTGCCAGCAGCAAAGGGGCAGGGGGAGAGATAGTCCAGTTTAAAAACATTCAGTACTTC	CASSKGAGGEIVQFKNIQYF
TRBV28	16	TRBJ2-5	TRBD2	NA	TGTGCCAGCAGTGCCTCCCTAGCGGGAGTTGCTGAGACCCAGTACTTC	CASSASLAGVAETQYF
TRBV9	16	TRBJ1-2	TRBD1	NA	TGTGCCAGCAGCGTAGGGGGGACAGGGTTTAACTATGGCTACACCTTC	CASSVGGTGFNYGYTF
TRBV2	16	TRBJ2-2	TRBD2	few	TGTGCCAGCACATTCTCGGGGGGATCGGGCACCGGGGAGCTGTTTTTT	CASTFSGGSGTGELFF
TRBV28	18	TRBJ2-6	NA	NA	TGTGCCAGCAGTTTAGGGGCAGGAGAGAGCTCTGGGGCCAACGTCCTGACTTTC	CASSLGAGESSGANVLTF
TRBV5-1	14	TRBJ2-7	NA	NA	TGCGCCAGCAGGGGGGAATTCTGGGAGGACGAGCAGTACTTC	CASRGEFWEDEQYF
TRBV19	14	TRBJ2-2	NA	NA	TGTGCCAGTTTCGGCAGGGAAAACACCGGGGAGCTGTTTTTT	CASFGRENTGELFF
TRBV5-4	17	TRBJ2-1	NA	NA	TGTGCCAGCAGGCCGATAGGGGTCGTGGGATCTCCCAATGAGCAGTTCTTC	CASRPIGVVGSPNEQFF
TRBV7-9	13	TRBJ1-2	NA	NA	TGTGCCAGCAAGGGGAACGGCGTCTATGGCTACACCTTC	CASKGNGVYGYTF
TRBV6-5	14	TRBJ2-2	TRBD1	NA	TGTGCCAGCAGTTGGACAGGGGGCACCGGGGAGCTGTTTTTT	CASSWTGGTGELFF
TRBV27	13	TRBJ2-7	NA	NA	TGTGCCAGCAGCATGGACTTATTCTACGAGCAGTACTTC	CASSMDLFYEQYF
TRBV5-8	14	TRBJ2-7	NA	once	TGTGCCAGCAGCTTGGGGGCGGGATCCTACGAGCAGTACTTC	CASSLGAGSYEQYF
TRBV6-5	15	TRBJ2-2	TRBD1	NA	TGTGCCAGCATCCGGGACAGGGAGAACACCGGGGAGCTGTTTTTT	CASIRDRENTGELFF
TRBV10-2	15	TRBJ2-5	NA	NA	TGCGCCAGCAGGGAGGGCCTATCGGGAGTAGAGACCCAGTACTTC	CASREGLSGVETQYF
TRBV2	11	TRBJ2-1	NA	NA	TGTGCCAGCAATTTATACAATGAGCAGTTCTTC	CASNLYNEQFF
TRBV7-6	14	TRBJ1-1	NA	NA	TGTGCCAGCAGCTTTCAGCTAACGAACACTGAAGCTTTCTTT	CASSFQLTNTEAFF
TRBV2	12	TRBJ2-1	NA	NA	TGTGCCAGCAGCCCATACTATAGCGGGCAGTTCTTC	CASSPYYSGQFF
TRBV6-6	16	TRBJ2-7	TRBD1	few	TGTGCCAGCAGTCAGGGGGACAGGGGAAACTTCTACGAGCAGTACTTC	CASSQGDRGNFYEQYF
TRBV7-9	16	TRBJ2-6	NA	NA	TGTGCCAGCAGCTTAGGACAGCTCTCTGGGGCCAACGTCCTGACTTTC	CASSLGQLSGANVLTF
TRBV18	17	TRBJ2-6	TRBD2	NA	TGTGCCAGCTCACGATCTAGCGGGGCAACTGGGGCCAACGTCCTGACTTTC	CASSRSSGATGANVLTF
TRBV27	12	TRBJ1-2	TRBD1	few	TGTGCCAGCAGAGCGACAGGGCACGGCTACACCTTC	CASRATGHGYTF
TRBV27	16	TRBJ2-1	TRBD2	NA	TGTGCCAGCAGTATAACTAGCGGGAGGGCCTGGGATGAGCAGTTCTTC	CASSITSGRAWDEQFF
TRBV6-5	12	TRBJ1-1	TRBD1	NA	TGTGCCAGCAGGGACAGGGGCACTGAAGCTTTCTTT	CASRDRGTEAFF
TRBV2	16	TRBJ2-7	NA	many	TGTGCCAGCGGCCAGGACGGGGGTAGGGGGGCCTACGAGCAGTACTTC	CASGQDGGRGAYEQYF
TRBV25-1	14	TRBJ2-7	NA	NA	TGTGCCAGCAGTTTAGCGGTATCCCCCTACGAGCAGTACTTC	CASSLAVSPYEQYF
TRBV28	16	TRBJ1-2	TRBD1	NA	TGTGCCAGCAGTTTACACCGACCAGGGGGAGTTTATGGCTACACCTTC	CASSLHRPGGVYGYTF
TRBV2	14	TRBJ2-1	NA	NA	TGTGCCAGCAACGTGGGAGAATCTTTCAATGAGCAGTTCTTC	CASNVGESFNEQFF
TRBV5-1	14	TRBJ2-3	NA	NA	TGCGCCAGCATAGACGGACTCCAAACAGATACGCAGTATTTT	CASIDGLQTDTQYF
TRBV4-2	18	TRBJ2-7	TRBD2	NA	TGTGCCAGCAGCCAAGAGTGGGCGGGAGGGCCTTTCGTACACGAGCAGTACTTC	CASSQEWAGGPFVHEQYF
TRBV30	14	TRBJ2-6	NA	once	TGTGCCTGGAGTGGTACTCCTGGGGCCAACGTCCTGACTTTC	CAWSGTPGANVLTF
TRBV5-6	13	TRBJ1-3	NA	NA	TGTGCCAGCAGCCTTGACCGCGGAAACACCATATATTTT	CASSLDRGNTIYF
TRBV7-2	15	TRBJ2-7	NA	once	TGTGCCAGCAGCCCTCGGGAACCCTCTGCCTACGAGCAGTACTTC	CASSPREPSAYEQYF
TRBV30	14	TRBJ2-7	NA	few	TGTGCCTGGAGTTTGAGGAACCCTTACTACGAGCAGTACTTC	CAWSLRNPYYEQYF
TRBV4-2	15	TRBJ1-5	NA	NA	TGTGCCAGCAGCCAAGATCGTTACGGCCATCAGCCCCAGCATTTT	CASSQDRYGHQPQHF
TRBV6-1	19	TRBJ2-6	TRBD1	NA	TGTGCCAGCAGTGAGGTACGGGACAGGGTATTTTCTGGGGCCAACGTCCTGACTTTC	CASSEVRDRVFSGANVLTF
TRBV15	14	TRBJ1-2	NA	NA	TGTGCCACCAGCAGGGACCGAGTTGACTATGGCTACACCTTC	CATSRDRVDYGYTF
TRBV2	14	TRBJ1-5	TRBD1	NA	TGTGCCAGCAGTGGAACAGGGGGTAATCAGCCCCAGCATTTT	CASSGTGGNQPQHF
TRBV18	13	TRBJ2-7	NA	NA	TGTGCCAGCTCACCTGACGGAACCTACGAGCAGTACTTC	CASSPDGTYEQYF
TRBV28	14	TRBJ2-2	NA	NA	TGTGCCAGCATCCTGTCAGGGGCCTCCGGGGAGCTGTTTTTT	CASILSGASGELFF
TRBV10-2	16	TRBJ2-2	NA	NA	TGCGCCAGCAGTGAGTCCTTAGCCGCGAACACCGGGGAGCTGTTTTTT	CASSESLAANTGELFF
TRBV18	16	TRBJ2-2	TRBD2	NA	TGTGCCAGCTCACCACAACTAGCGGGAGACACCGGGGAGCTGTTTTTT	CASSPQLAGDTGELFF
TRBV6-4	17	TRBJ2-2	TRBD1	once	TGTGCCAGCAGTCCTACCGCATCAGGGGGCGAAAGTCGGGAGCTGTTTTTT	CASSPTASGGESRELFF
TRBV5-4	15	TRBJ2-3	TRBD2	many	TGTGCCAGCAGCTTGGGTGGGAGGGTCACAGATACGCAGTATTTT	CASSLGGRVTDTQYF